Listed below are T cell receptor beta chains from one sample, sequenced in a study of T cells in Graves' hyperthyroidism and ophthalmopathy. TCRdb used MiXCR to reprocess the multiplex PCR reads, holding one entry per CDR3 protein. Counted here are roughly 700,000 distinct CDR3 sequences, around 15% occurring once; the ten biggest clones make up roughly 10%. The sequenced sample was blood. Receptors originate from a woman younger than 30 with Graves' hyperthyroidism. Each CDR3 is given with its conserved first and last residue. The D gene is left open where the match is weak. Where a row states a size, it is once, few, many or the class of an expanded clone; other rows omit it.

.,TRBD2,TRBJ2-2,TRBV19,CASSIVRASGRYTGELFF,TGTGCCAGTAGTATAGTGCGGGCTAGCGGGAGGTACACCGGGGAGCTGTTTTTT
many,TRBD1,TRBJ2-7,TRBV20-1,CSADLRQGPREQYF,TGCAGTGCGGATCTACGACAGGGGCCGAGGGAGCAGTACTTC
many,.,TRBJ2-7,TRBV7-9,CASSLGSATWGQYF,TGTGCCAGCAGCTTAGGATCCGCAACCTGGGGGCAGTACTTC
many,.,TRBJ1-4,TRBV11-2,CASSVRRNEKLFF,TGTGCCAGCAGTGTCAGGCGTAATGAAAAACTGTTTTTT
many,.,TRBJ1-5,TRBV10-3,CAISVWATYSNQPQHF,TGTGCCATCAGTGTCTGGGCAACTTATAGCAATCAGCCCCAGCATTTT
.,TRBD1,TRBJ2-7,TRBV20-1,CSARGTGTEGQYF,TGCAGTGCTAGAGGGACAGGGACCGAAGGGCAGTACTTC
few,.,TRBJ2-1,TRBV20-1,CSARDRGASGISYNEQFF,TGCAGTGCTAGAGATCGGGGGGCTAGCGGAATATCCTACAATGAGCAGTTCTTC
.,TRBD2,TRBJ2-2,TRBV6-5,CASSTLLREGLLGELFF,TGTGCCAGCAGTACCCTCTTGCGGGAGGGCCTCCTCGGGGAGCTGTTTTTT
many,.,TRBJ2-1,TRBV2,CASRSTGILVGEQFF,TGTGCCAGCAGATCTACAGGGATCCTAGTTGGTGAGCAGTTCTTC
many,TRBD2,TRBJ2-1,TRBV18,CASSLAGGRFF,TGTGCCAGCTCCCTAGCGGGAGGGCGATTCTTC
.,TRBD2,TRBJ2-1,TRBV27,CASSLLLLAGAVNEQLF,TGTGCCAGCAGTTTATTATTACTAGCGGGAGCTGTTAATGAGCAGCTCTTC
.,.,TRBJ2-7,TRBV6-5,CASTFPGGTAYEQYF,TGTGCCAGCACGTTCCCGGGGGGCACCGCCTACGAGCAGTACTTC
.,TRBD2,TRBJ2-7,TRBV7-9,CASRLTSGRMGEQYF,TGTGCCAGCAGATTAACTAGCGGGAGAATGGGCGAGCAGTACTTC
few,TRBD2,TRBJ2-2,TRBV27,CASRRLAGLGELFF,TGTGCCAGCAGGCGACTAGCGGGACTAGGGGAGCTGTTTTTT
.,.,TRBJ2-1,TRBV19,CASSIGQRIDEQFF,TGTGCCAGTAGTATCGGCCAACGGATTGATGAGCAGTTCTTC
few,.,TRBJ1-4,TRBV9,CASSNSGTPNEKLFF,TGTGCCAGCAGCAATTCAGGGACGCCTAATGAAAAACTGTTTTTT
few,.,TRBJ1-2,TRBV24-1,CATSDPGTPRYGYTF,TGTGCCACCAGTGATCCTGGGACACCGCGTTATGGCTACACCTTC
many,.,TRBJ2-7,TRBV7-6,CASSLEPGAYEQYF,TGTGCCAGCAGCTTAGAGCCGGGGGCCTACGAGCAGTACTTC
.,TRBD2,TRBJ2-1,TRBV30,CAWSVGTSGVGGQFF,TGTGCCTGGAGTGTCGGGACTAGCGGTGTGGGTGGGCAGTTCTTC
few,.,TRBJ1-1,TRBV19,CASSRRVAQLNTEAFF,TGTGCCAGTAGTCGTAGGGTGGCACAACTGAACACTGAAGCTTTCTTT
many,TRBD2,TRBJ2-3,TRBV7-9,CASSLTSSGKRSTDTQYF,TGTGCCAGCAGCTTAACGAGTAGCGGGAAGAGGAGCACAGATACGCAGTATTTT
.,TRBD2,TRBJ2-7,TRBV2,CASRRELAGGYEQYF,TGTGCCAGCCGTAGGGAATTAGCGGGGGGGTACGAGCAGTACTTC
few,.,TRBJ1-2,TRBV4-1,CASSPLRVGYGYTF,TGCGCCAGCAGCCCTTTAAGGGTGGGGTATGGCTACACCTTC
many,TRBD2,TRBJ2-3,TRBV7-9,CASSFSPMPGLGGTDTQYF,TGTGCCAGCAGCTTCAGTCCCATGCCGGGACTAGGTGGCACAGATACGCAGTATTTT
many,.,TRBJ2-7,TRBV7-9,CASSLGRRLVEAYEQYF,TGTGCCAGCAGCTTAGGGCGGAGATTGGTGGAGGCCTACGAGCAGTACTTC
few,TRBD2,TRBJ2-4,TRBV20-1,CSARTTSGSDIQYF,TGCAGTGCTAGGACGACTAGCGGGAGCGACATTCAGTACTTC
many,TRBD1,TRBJ2-1,TRBV20-1,CSARETGVNEQFF,TGCAGTGCTAGAGAAACAGGGGTGAATGAGCAGTTCTTC
few,TRBD1,TRBJ2-7,TRBV19,CASKDRATYEQYF,TGTGCCAGTAAGGACAGGGCGACCTACGAGCAGTACTTC
many,TRBD2,TRBJ2-3,TRBV30,CAWRRGTSHGSSTDTQYF,TGTGCCTGGAGGCGTGGGACTAGCCATGGATCTAGCACAGATACGCAGTATTTT
.,TRBD2,TRBJ2-3,TRBV28,CASSFFTGGGTDTQYF,TGTGCCAGCAGTTTTTTTACGGGAGGGGGCACAGATACGCAGTATTTT
many,TRBD2,TRBJ2-7,TRBV6-2/TRBV6-3,CASRPSGSTYEQYF,TGTGCCAGCAGACCTAGCGGGAGTACCTACGAGCAGTACTTC